These 24 T cell receptor beta chains came from one sample sequenced in a study of graft-versus-host responses after intestinal transplantation. Here immunoSEQ multiplex PCR was the method, and the copy in TCRdb shows in-frame clones only, minus some. Among 20,000 or so clones listed, approximately 70% were seen once. Intraepithelial and lamina propria lymphocytes were freed from processed graft tissue. The sample was ileum tissue, taken about 20 days after intestinal transplant. Source of these receptors: a human patient who received an intestinal transplant, so some T cells may come from the graft donor.

The V and J genes are TRBV5-1 and TRBJ1-2; 8 nucleotides align to TRBD1. The junction had 9 bases not matched to a gene; V was cut back by 0 bases and J by 2 bases. Germline loops: CDR1 SGHRS, CDR2 YFSETQ. This CDR3 region has 17 residues. The CDR3 nucleotides are TGCGCCAGCAGCTTGGGGGGACAGGCAATACTGAACTATGGCTACACCTTC. It encodes CASSLGGQAILNYGYTF.

This clone was detected once. This chain uses TRBV2 with TRBJ1-4; TRBD1 might be the D (5 bases). This CDR3 is built from 17 residues. Germline V gene data show CDR1 as SNHLY and CDR2 as FYNNEI. Between the trimmed V and J ends, which lost 4 bases and 3 bases, there was a span of 18 bases. The CDR3 DNA reads TGTGCCAGCAGTGTCCCCCAGGGTCATCTCTCTAATGAAAAACTGTTTTTT. Its protein product is CASSVPQGHLSNEKLFF. Looking up the rest from reference TRBV2 and TRBJ1-4 gives the full variable domain: EPEVTQTPSHQVTQMGQEVILRCVPISNHLYFYWYRQILGQKVEFLVSFYNNEISEKSEIFDDQFSVERPDGSNFTLKIRSTKLEDSAMYFCASSVPQGHLSNEKLFFGSGTQLSVL.

V is TRBV29-1 and J is TRBJ2-7; D is possibly TRBD1 (6 bases). The V end was cut by 8 bases, the J end by 3 bases, with 17 bases between. Germline values: CDR1 SQVTM, CDR2 ANQGSEA. The CDR3 consists of 13 residues. The CDR3 region has the DNA TGCAGCATTGTGGGACAACGAGGCTACGAGCAGTACTTC. Protein sequence: CSIVGQRGYEQYF.

This sequence joins TRBV5-1 and TRBJ1-4, with D maybe TRBD1 (6 bases). The CDR3 spans 14 residues. Trimming took 8 bases from V and 1 from J, leaving 12 bases between them. The germline CDR1 and CDR2 sequences are SGHRS and YFSETQ. CDR3 sequence reads: CASSPGETNEKLFF. DNA for the CDR3: TGCGCCAGTAGCCCAGGGGAAACTAATGAAAAACTGTTTTTT.

The V call is TRBV6-5, the J call TRBJ1-2, with D perhaps matching TRBD1 (5 bases). The germline V and J ends were trimmed by 6 bases and 8 bases, with 19 bases remaining between them. This CDR3 has 14 residues. Germline V gene lookup returns CDR1 MNHEY and CDR2 SVGAGI. The CDR3 region is CASRRQGLQSGYTF. CDR3 in DNA: TGTGCCAGCAGACGCCAGGGCCTCCAAAGCGGCTACACCTTC.

This chain links TRBV25-1 with TRBJ2-3; 7 nucleotides align to TRBD2. J gave up 1 base and V 2 bases, and 6 bases lay outside the gene matches. Germline-derived CDR1 and CDR2 are MGHDK and SYGVNS. The length of the CDR3 is 16 residues. CDR3 amino acids: CASSEPPSGRTDTQYF. The CDR3, as DNA: TGTGCCAGCAGTGAACCTCCTAGCGGCCGCACAGATACGCAGTATTTT.

This clone is a singleton in its sample. The CDR3 spells CASSPGLAGDEQYF. The DNA for the CDR3 is TGTGCCAGCAGCCCGGGACTAGCGGGGGACGAGCAGTACTTC. The V call is TRBV13, the J call TRBJ2-7; 14 bases are a match to TRBD2. The trim removed 5 bases at V and 5 bases at J, leaving 2 bases unmatched. CDR1 and CDR2 (germline): PRHDT, FYEKMQ (reference sequence). The CDR3 spans 14 residues.

The chain uses TRBV5-4 and TRBJ1-2; D call uncertain. The germline CDR1 and CDR2 sequences are SGHNT and YYREEE (reference sequence). The CDR3 contains 14 residues. Trimming removed 3 bases at V and 3 bases at J, with 12 bases between. In DNA, the CDR3 is TGTGCCAGCAGCTCTCAAGGACTGGACTATGGCTACACCTTC. This sequence encodes CASSSQGLDYGYTF.

V gene TRBV9 combines with J gene TRBJ2-7; TRBD2 aligns across 8 bases. The trim removed 3 bases at V and 4 bases at J, leaving 6 bases unmatched. The CDR3 runs to 14 residues. Per germline, CDR1 SGDLS and CDR2 YYNGEE. For the CDR3, the DNA is TGTGCCAGCAGCGACTCTCCGGGGGGGTACGAGCAGTACTTC. This encodes CASSDSPGGYEQYF.

The chain links TRBV27 to TRBJ2-7; 9 bases are a match to TRBD1. The V gene's germline CDR1 is MNHEY and CDR2 SMNVEV (reference sequence). The CDR3 loop spans 16 amino acids. V lost 6 bases and J lost 2; bases outside the gene matches: 11. The CDR3 DNA is TGTGCCAGCAGGAACCGGGACAGGGAGGGAACCTACGAGCAGTACTTC. Amino acid sequence: CASRNRDREGTYEQYF.

This sequence joins TRBV4-3 and TRBJ2-3, with a weak D call TRBD1 (5 bases). The germline V gene has CDR1 LGHNA and CDR2 YSLEER. Trimming left V 1 base short and J 5 bases short, with 13 bases between. The CDR3 runs to 15 residues. The DNA of the CDR3 is TGCGCCAGCAGCCAAGGGACAAGGGTCGGAGATACGCAGTATTTT. Its translation is CASSQGTRVGDTQYF.

The chain employs TRBV27 and TRBJ1-2; 8 bases are a match to TRBD1. Germline CDR1 reads MNHEY; CDR2 reads SMNVEV (reference sequence). V lost 2 bases and J lost 4; bases outside the gene matches: 6. There are 15 residues in the CDR3. CDR3 DNA: TGTGCCAGCAGTTTAACCGGACAGGGAGGCTATGGCTACACCTTC. Its translation is CASSLTGQGGYGYTF.

The genes are TRBV4-2 and TRBJ2-3; 10 bases line up with TRBD2. Per the germline V gene, CDR1 is LGHNA and CDR2 is YNFKEQ. The junction had 7 bases not matched to a gene; V was cut back by 4 bases and J by 0 bases. The CDR3 consists of 17 residues. In nucleotides, the CDR3 is TGTGCCAGCAGCCCCGGGACTAGCGTTATTAGCACAGATACGCAGTATTTT. Residues: CASSPGTSVISTDTQYF.

The chain combines TRBV2 with TRBJ1-1, with no clear D. The ends were cut back, 4 bases at V and 4 bases at J, with 13 bases in the middle. This CDR3 comprises 14 residues. Germline V lookup: CDR1 SNHLY, CDR2 FYNNEI. The CDR3 is CASSVNVMATEAFF. The CDR3 DNA reads as TGTGCCAGCAGTGTTAATGTGATGGCCACTGAAGCTTTCTTT.

The genes are TRBV9 and TRBJ2-4; D not resolved. From germline, CDR1 is SGDLS and CDR2 YYNGEE. The CDR3 runs 16 residues. V was trimmed by 0 bases and J by 0 bases, leaving 10 bases between them. DNA of the CDR3: TGTGCCAGCAGCGTAGGGGCAGTCCTAGCCAAAAACATTCAGTACTTC. It translates to CASSVGAVLAKNIQYF.

This clone has only one observation. This rearrangement joins TRBV27 to TRBJ2-7; D unclear. The ends were cut back, 2 bases at V and 7 bases at J, with 12 bases in the middle. The CDR3 covers 13 residues. Germline CDR1 MNHEY, CDR2 SMNVEV (reference sequence). CDR3 protein: CASSLGPNTEQYF. As DNA, the CDR3 is TGTGCCAGCAGTTTAGGGCCGAACACGGAGCAGTACTTC.

V gene TRBV9 combines with J gene TRBJ2-3; D is possibly TRBD2 (6 bases). The V and J ends lost 1 base and 2 bases respectively, with 11 bases between them. CDR3 length: 15 residues. Germline V gives CDR1 SGDLS, CDR2 YYNGEE. CDR3 amino acids: CASSVHAGPTDTQYF. As DNA, the CDR3 is TGTGCCAGCAGCGTACACGCGGGGCCCACAGATACGCAGTATTTT.

The chain recombines TRBV27 with TRBJ2-7, with D perhaps TRBD2 (6 bases). The CDR3 sequence is 13 residues long. The V gene lost 4 bases and the J gene lost 3 bases, with 10 bases spanning the gap. Germline V gene sequence: CDR1 MNHEY, CDR2 SMNVEV (reference sequence). The CDR3: CASSYGLLYEQYF. The CDR3 DNA sequence: TGTGCCAGCAGTTACGGACTACTCTACGAGCAGTACTTC.

The gene calls are TRBV7-8 and TRBJ1-1, with a tentative D call TRBD1 (6 bases). From germline, CDR1 is SGHVS and CDR2 FQNEAQ. V was clipped by 4 bases and J by 1 base, with 25 bases between them. This CDR3 has 19 amino acids. The CDR3 loop is CASSSPTQGRWWGNTEAFF. The CDR3 bases are TGTGCCAGCAGCTCCCCAACACAGGGCCGCTGGTGGGGGAACACTGAAGCTTTCTTT.

The J gene is TRBJ1-2, the V gene TRBV19; TRBD1 aligns across 9 bases. This CDR3 comprises 17 residues. The germline gives CDR1 LNHDA, CDR2 SQIVND (reference sequence). The V gene end was trimmed by 2 bases and the J gene end by 3 bases; junction bases not matched to a gene: 10. CDR3 loop: CASSIRGTGGEYYGYTF. In nucleotides, the CDR3 is TGTGCCAGTAGTATAAGGGGAACAGGGGGCGAATACTATGGCTACACCTTC.

The V call is TRBV7-2, the J call TRBJ2-5; 9 bases are shared with TRBD2. Germline V gene data show CDR1 as SGHTA and CDR2 as FQGNSA. J lost 5 bases, V lost 5 bases, and 9 bases had no gene match. CDR3 length equals 15 residues. The chain's CDR3 is CASSISGTSKETQYF. DNA for the CDR3: TGTGCCAGCAGCATCTCCGGGACTAGCAAGGAGACCCAGTACTTC.

This clone turned up a few times. The gene calls are TRBV7-6 and TRBJ1-3; D may be TRBD1 (5 bases). Germline V gives CDR1 SGHVS, CDR2 FNYEAQ. CDR3 length: 16 amino acids. V lost 1 base and J lost 0, with 10 bases in between. CDR3: CASSLVGRDSGNTIYF. CDR3 in DNA: TGTGCCAGCAGCTTAGTGGGCAGGGACTCTGGAAACACCATATATTTT.

V and J are TRBV6-5 and TRBJ1-1; D gene uncertain. The CDR3 spans 12 residues. Trimming left V 8 bases short and J 6 bases short, with 13 bases between. Germline CDR1 reads MNHEY; CDR2 reads SVGAGI. The CDR3 protein is CASYNTWPEAFF. The DNA of the CDR3 is TGTGCCAGCTACAACACCTGGCCTGAAGCTTTCTTT.

V and J are TRBV6-1 and TRBJ1-3; possibly TRBD1 for D (6 bases). Trimming removed 6 bases from V and 7 bases from J, with 13 bases in between. Germline loops: CDR1 MNHNS, CDR2 SASEGT. This CDR3 is built from 13 residues. In nucleotides, the CDR3 is TGTGCCAGCAGAACGTCAGGGGCGAACACCATATATTTT. It specifies CASRTSGANTIYF.